This T cell receptor (beta chain) was sequenced in a study of cytomegalovirus exposure and HLA in healthy donors. Turning to the study itself: About 180 million T cells yielded 100 million or so unique TCR beta sequences, as an earlier analysis found. Study results and caveats: The study listed approximately 160 cytomegalovirus-associated TCR beta chains. A previous analysis found most TCR beta V segments productive roughly 90% or roughly 30% of the time.

Concerning this clone: Its target is unknown.

The PCR contained 60 Vbeta and 13 Jbeta primers. Method: immunoSEQ multiplex PCR; TCRdb's copy keeps in-frame clones and lacks some. The sample carries 120,000 to 150,000 clones, about 70% recorded once. Germline V lookup: CDR1 KGHSH, CDR2 LQKENI. The CDR3 has 16 amino acids. Losses at the gene ends were 3 bases for V and 2 bases for J; bases not matched to a gene: 2. This TCR was recovered from a man between 18 and 35 years old in good health and CMV-seronegative. The J gene is TRBJ1-4, the V gene TRBV18, with 11 bases lining up with TRBD1. Material: PBMCs. The CDR3 nucleotides are TGTGCCAGCTCACCCGGGACAGGGGGTACTAATGAAAAACTGTTTTTT. Translated: CASSPGTGGTNEKLFF. Looking up the rest from reference TRBV18 and TRBJ1-4 gives the full variable domain: NAGVMQNPRHLVRRRGQEARLRCSPMKGHSHVYWYRQLPEEGLKFMVYLQKENIIDESGMPKERFSAEFPKEGPSILRIQQVVRGDSAAYFCASSPGTGGTNEKLFFGSGTQLSVL.